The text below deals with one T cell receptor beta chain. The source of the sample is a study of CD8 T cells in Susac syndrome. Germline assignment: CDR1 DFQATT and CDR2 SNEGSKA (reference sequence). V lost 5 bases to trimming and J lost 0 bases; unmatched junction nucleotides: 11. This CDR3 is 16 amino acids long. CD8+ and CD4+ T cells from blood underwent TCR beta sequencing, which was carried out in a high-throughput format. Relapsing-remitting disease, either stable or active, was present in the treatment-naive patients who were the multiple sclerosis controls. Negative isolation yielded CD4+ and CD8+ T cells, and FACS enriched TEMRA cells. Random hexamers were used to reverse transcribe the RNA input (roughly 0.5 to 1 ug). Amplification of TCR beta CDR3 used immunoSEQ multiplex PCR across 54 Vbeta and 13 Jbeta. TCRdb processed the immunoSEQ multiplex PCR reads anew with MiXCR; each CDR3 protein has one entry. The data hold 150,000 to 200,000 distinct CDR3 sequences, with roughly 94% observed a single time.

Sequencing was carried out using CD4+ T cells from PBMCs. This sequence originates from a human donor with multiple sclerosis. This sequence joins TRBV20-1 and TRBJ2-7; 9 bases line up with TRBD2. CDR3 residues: CSAPPPASGTSYEQYF. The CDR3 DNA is TGCAGTGCTCCGCCTCCGGCTAGCGGGACCTCCTACGAGCAGTACTTC.